This TCR beta chain originates from a study of shared clonotypes between healthy human individuals. General observations from the study: Clonotypes shared by all four donors outscored non-shared clonotypes in generation probability.

The table came from immunoSEQ multiplex PCR; TCRdb's copy has only in-frame clones and leaves some out. The table has about 710,000 clones, 73% seen once. This clone showed up just a few times. The antigen remains undetermined. Between the trimmed V and J ends, which lost 0 bases and 6 bases, there was a span of 2 bases. CDR1 is SGDLS, CDR2 YYNGEE, per germline. This CDR3 has 11 amino acids. The sequencing input was memory CD4+ T cells sorted from blood. Subset of the sample: CD45RA-negative fraction. This receptor was identified in a woman under 40 in good health. The rearrangement links TRBV9 to TRBJ2-3; D not certain. The CDR3 protein is CASSVGDTQYF. The CDR3 DNA is TGTGCCAGCAGCGTAGGTGATACGCAGTATTTT.